A single sample is the source of the 22 T cell receptor beta chains below, sequenced in a study of T cell repertoires in cytomegalovirus infection. These receptors have no known antigen. Using its own MiXCR run on the reads, TCRdb lists one record per CDR3 protein. The sample shows roughly 800,000 distinct CDR3 sequences, about 29% of them seen only once. The material sequenced was cultured CD8+ T cells from PBMCs, taken from culture after CMV antigen stimulation. These TCRs come from a human donor in good health (CMV status not recorded). Some clones in this sample may be carry-over from other donors' samples.

This rearrangement joins TRBV10-3 to TRBJ2-2; D may be TRBD1 (7 bases). Per the germline V gene, CDR1 is ENHRY and CDR2 is SYGVKD. The CDR3 loop spans 21 amino acids. V shed 6 bases and J shed 1 base, with 30 bases lying between them. This chain's CDR3 is CAIRSSGRLRGAFRNTGELFF. CDR3 nucleotides: TGTGCCATCAGAAGTTCGGGCAGGCTCAGGGGGGCCTTTAGGAACACCGGGGAGCTGTTTTTT.

This clonotype was detected only a few times. The chain employs TRBV5-4 and TRBJ2-3; 12 positions match TRBD2. This CDR3 has 16 amino acids. Looked up from germline, CDR1 is SGHNT and CDR2 is YYREEE (reference sequence). The V gene end was trimmed by 4 bases and the J gene end by 5 bases; junction bases not matched to a gene: 8. CDR3 nucleotides: TGTGCCAGCAGCCTTCTAGCGGGGGGGCGGATAGATACGCAGTATTTT. It specifies CASSLLAGGRIDTQYF.

This clonotype was observed at least ten times. V usage is TRBV7-2 and J usage is TRBJ1-2, with 7 bases fitting TRBD1. Germline V gene lookup returns CDR1 SGHTA and CDR2 FQGNSA. V was pared by 1 base and J by 4 bases, with 9 bases of the junction left unmatched. The CDR3 is 16 amino acids. CDR3 nucleotide sequence: TGTGCCAGCAGCTTAGACCGGACAGGATTAAGCTATGGCTACACCTTC. It encodes CASSLDRTGLSYGYTF.

Here the CDR3 reads CSARDRISTGELFF. CDR3 DNA: TGCAGTGCTAGGGACAGGATTAGCACCGGGGAGCTGTTTTTT. V gene TRBV20-1 combines with J gene TRBJ2-2, with 7 bases aligning to TRBD1. CDR1 is DFQATT, CDR2 SNEGSKA, per germline (reference sequence). Trimming removed 3 bases from V and 4 bases from J; junction bases left unmatched: 5. The CDR3 has 14 residues.

This clonotype was counted ten times or more. The chain is built from TRBV7-2 and TRBJ1-2, with D unclear. The CDR3 runs 15 residues. Germline V gene sequence: CDR1 SGHTA, CDR2 FQGNSA. V was cut by 1 base and J by 2 bases, with 11 bases left in between. CDR3 region: CASSLDPEGNYGYTF. Here the CDR3 DNA reads TGTGCCAGCAGCTTAGATCCCGAAGGAAACTATGGCTACACCTTC.

This clonotype was counted between two and nine times. The gene calls are TRBV12-3 or TRBV12-4 and TRBJ2-4; D gene uncertain. V was trimmed by 3 bases and J by 2 bases, leaving 14 bases between them. The length of the CDR3 is 16 residues. The CDR3 nucleotides are TGTGCCAGCAGTTTTTGGGCGGCGGCAACCAAAAACATTCAGTACTTC. This encodes CASSFWAAATKNIQYF.

This clonotype was observed many times. The chain combines TRBV7-8 with TRBJ2-3; 9 nucleotides line up with TRBD2. The CDR3 is 15 residues long. CDR1 is SGHVS, CDR2 FQNEAQ, per germline. V dropped 3 bases and J dropped 2; count of bases not matched to a gene: 3. The CDR3 protein is CASSLLAGYTDTQYF. Written as DNA, the CDR3 is TGTGCCAGCAGCTTGCTAGCGGGGTACACAGATACGCAGTATTTT.

The genes are TRBV6-1 and TRBJ2-7; D not resolved. The CDR3 extends over 18 amino acids. Germline V gene sequence: CDR1 MNHNS, CDR2 SASEGT. V dropped 2 bases and J dropped 4 bases, with 24 bases sitting between them. CDR3: CASSEWRESGPMGYEQYF. The CDR3 DNA is TGTGCCAGCAGTGAATGGAGAGAATCGGGTCCAATGGGTTACGAGCAGTACTTC.

This sequence joins TRBV5-5 and TRBJ2-3, with 9 bases matching TRBD1. The V segment lost 3 bases and the J segment 7 bases; nucleotides outside the gene matches: 12. CDR1 and CDR2 from the germline V gene are SGHKS and YYEKEE (reference sequence). The CDR3 sequence is 16 residues long. Here the CDR3 reads CASSSDRGRFRNTQYF. The CDR3 DNA reads as TGTGCCAGCAGCTCGGACAGGGGTCGATTTCGGAATACGCAGTATTTT.

This clonotype was recorded a few times. The chain links TRBV6-6 to TRBJ1-4, with D uncertain. Germline-derived CDR1 and CDR2 are MNHNY and SVGAGI (reference sequence). CDR3 length: 15 residues. The V gene lost 4 bases and the J gene lost 1 base, with 10 bases spanning the gap. CDR3: CASSFLERTNEKLFF. As DNA, the CDR3 is TGTGCCAGCAGTTTCCTAGAACGAACTAATGAAAAACTGTTTTTT.

A few counts support this clonotype. The chain couples TRBV7-6 to TRBJ2-6, with unresolved D. This CDR3 spans 12 amino acids. Germline CDR1 is SGHVS and CDR2 is FNYEAQ. V was clipped by 5 bases and J by 10 bases, with 9 bases between them. CDR3 in amino acids: CASSPILNVLTF. The DNA of the CDR3 is TGTGCCAGCAGCCCTATTTTAAACGTCCTGACTTTC.

CDR3 DNA sequence: TGTGCCATCAGTGAGACGCCGAGCACAGATACGCAGTATTTT. The encoded protein is CAISETPSTDTQYF. The V and J genes are TRBV10-3 and TRBJ2-3; D gene ambiguous. The CDR3 has 14 amino acids. CDR1 ENHRY and CDR2 SYGVKD come from the germline V gene. Trimming cost V 2 bases and J 0 bases, with 6 bases left between them.

This clonotype was counted only a few times. The chain couples TRBV7-8 to TRBJ2-1, with TRBD1 identical over 8 bases. The V segment lost 1 base and the J segment 12 bases; nucleotides outside the gene matches: 8. The CDR3 contains 14 residues. Germline-derived CDR1 and CDR2 are SGHVS and FQNEAQ. The CDR3 loop reads CASSLEAGGAGQFF. CDR3 nucleotides: TGTGCCAGCAGCTTAGAGGCAGGGGGCGCGGGGCAGTTCTTC.

Only a few counts were recorded for this clonotype. The CDR3 nucleotides read TGTGCCAGCAGCCGGGACAGGGGCCTGAACACTGAAGCTTTCTTT. Amino acids: CASSRDRGLNTEAFF. The chain combines TRBV3-1 with TRBJ1-1, with 10 bases lining up with TRBD1. J was trimmed by 0 bases and V by 4 bases; bases with no gene match: 2. Germline V CDR1 and CDR2: LGHDT, YNNKEL (reference sequence). There are 15 residues in the CDR3.

This clonotype turned up a few times. The chain couples TRBV19 to TRBJ2-3; D may match TRBD1 or TRBD2 (6 bases each). The V gene lost 6 bases and the J gene lost 6 bases, with 16 bases spanning the gap. Germline V lookup: CDR1 LNHDA, CDR2 SQIVND (reference sequence). This CDR3 contains 14 residues. CDR3 region: CASSLVGGSDTQYF. CDR3 coding DNA: TGTGCCAGTAGCTTAGTGGGGGGCTCGGATACGCAGTATTTT.

V is TRBV7-6 and J is TRBJ2-7; no reliable D call. V shed 3 bases and J shed 5 bases, with 5 bases lying between them. From germline, CDR1 is SGHVS and CDR2 FNYEAQ. This CDR3 spans 11 amino acids. DNA of the CDR3: TGTGCCAGCAGCTTGAGCGACGAGCAGTACGTC. This encodes CASSLSDEQYV.

The rearrangement links TRBV6-2 or TRBV6-3 to TRBJ2-7; either TRBD1 or TRBD2 may fit D (5 bases each). Looked up from germline, CDR1 is MNHEY and CDR2 is SVGEGT. The CDR3 is made up of 13 amino acids. Trimming left V 5 bases short and J 2 bases short, with 10 bases between. This CDR3 is CASSHGAAYEQYF. In nucleotides, the CDR3 is TGTGCCAGCAGTCACGGGGCAGCCTACGAGCAGTACTTC.

Of note for this clonotype: The junction departs from germline at one end; a sequencing error may be responsible. This chain connects TRBV12-3 or TRBV12-4 to TRBJ1-2; no reliable D call. The CDR3 spans 15 residues. The CDR3 coding sequence is TGTGCCAGCAGTTTGCCGGGGTCAGCTAACTTTGGCTACACCTTC. Translating it yields CASSLPGSANFGYTF.

This clonotype appeared a single time. This chain connects TRBV6-5 to TRBJ2-7; D call uncertain. Germline assignment: CDR1 MNHEY and CDR2 SVGAGI. This CDR3 has 14 residues. V was shortened by 5 bases and J by 4 bases, with 15 bases between the two germline ends. CDR3 bases: TGTGCCAGCAGTCAATATAAGGACGATTACGAGCAGTACGTC. It encodes CASSQYKDDYEQYV.

In this sample, this clonotype turned up many times. V is TRBV7-6 and J is TRBJ2-3, with a possible D match to TRBD2 (6 bases). Trimming shortened V by 5 bases and J by 4 bases, and 22 bases separated the two germline ends. The CDR3 length is 17 residues. Per the germline V gene, CDR1 is SGHVS and CDR2 is FNYEAQ. CDR3 residues: CASSLSGRIYWADTQYF. The CDR3 bases are TGTGCCAGCAGCCTTTCCGGGAGAATTTATTGGGCAGATACGCAGTATTTT.

The chain combines TRBV12-3 or TRBV12-4 with TRBJ2-7; D is tentatively TRBD1 or TRBD2 (5 bases each). V lost 6 bases to trimming and J lost 3 bases, with 15 bases between them. The CDR3 has 14 amino acids. DNA of the CDR3: TGTGCCAGCAGCCCCACGGGGCAGTACTACGAGCAGTACTTC. Its translation: CASSPTGQYYEQYF.

This clonotype was detected many times. The V and J genes are TRBV7-2 and TRBJ2-1, with 9 bases matching TRBD2. The length of the CDR3 is 16 residues. V was pared by 1 base and J by 5 bases, with 6 bases of the junction left unmatched. Germline assignment: CDR1 SGHTA and CDR2 FQGNSA. DNA of the CDR3: TGTGCCAGCAGCTTAGTCGCTAGCGGGGTCCACAATGAGCAGTTCTTC. This encodes CASSLVASGVHNEQFF. Together with reference TRBV7-2 and TRBJ2-1, the CDR3 gives the full variable domain: GAGVSQSPSNKVTEKGKDVELRCDPISGHTALYWYRQSLGQGLEFLIYFQGNSAPDKSGLPSDRFSAERTGGSVSTLTIQRTQQEDSAVYLCASSLVASGVHNEQFFGPGTRLTVL.